These 22 T cell receptor beta chains were all obtained from the same sample, sequenced in a study of CD8+CD57+ T cells in acquired aplastic anemia. CD8+CD57+ cell expansion, shown by flow cytometry, had occurred in the patients selected for sequencing. Genomic DNA acted as the template from which TCR beta VDJ combination and CDR3 sequence profiling were carried out. A single record per CDR3 protein comes from TCRdb applying MiXCR to the reads. The sample shows 150,000 to 200,000 distinct CDR3 sequences, more than 45% of them seen only once. The specimen sequenced was sorted CD4+, CD8+, or CD8+CD57+ T cells (not recorded which) from PBMCs. These receptors were obtained from a human donor with aplastic anemia.

This rearrangement joins TRBV20-1 to TRBJ1-6; perhaps TRBD1 as D (6 bases). V lost 6 bases to trimming and J lost 7 bases, with 13 bases between them. The length of the CDR3 is 13 residues. CDR1 is DFQATT, CDR2 SNEGSKA, per germline (reference sequence). The CDR3 region is CSAGDKFNSPLHF. DNA for the CDR3: TGCAGTGCCGGGGACAAATTCAATTCACCCCTCCACTTT.

As for this clonotype: A much larger clone differs by one base, so this may be a read error. The genes are TRBV5-1 and TRBJ1-1; TRBD1 agrees at 8 bases. The germline V gene has CDR1 SGHRS and CDR2 YFSETQ. The CDR3 has 16 residues. CDR3 sequence reads: CASSRQGFTLNTDAFF. CDR3 nucleotide sequence: TGCGCCAGCAGCCGACAGGGGTTTACGCTGAACACTGACGCTTTCTTT.

This chain uses TRBV20-1 with TRBJ2-7; D ambiguous. Germline-derived CDR1 and CDR2 are DFQATT and SNEGSKA (reference sequence). Trimming stripped 1 base from V and 3 bases from J, with 10 bases between. CDR3 length: 13 residues. The CDR3 region has the DNA TGCAGTGCTAGAGGCCCAGGAGACTACGAGCAGTACTTC. The encoded protein is CSARGPGDYEQYF.

V is TRBV7-9 and J is TRBJ2-7; D gene ambiguous. The germline V gene encodes CDR1 SEHNR and CDR2 FQNEAQ (reference sequence). The CDR3 sequence is 13 residues long. With 9 bases removed from V and 0 bases from J, the gap between germline ends came to 12 bases. This CDR3 is CASLTPVSYEQYF. CDR3 DNA: TGTGCCAGTCTAACCCCCGTCTCCTACGAGCAGTACTTC.

In regard to this clonotype: A much larger clone differs from this one at a single base, so this may be a read error. The chain has TRBV5-1 and TRBJ2-7, with a tentative D call TRBD1 (6 bases). Deletions cut 5 bases from V and 4 bases from J, with 19 bases between. CDR3 length: 15 amino acids. Germline V CDR1 and CDR2: SGHRS, YFSETQ. CDR3 DNA sequence: TGCGCCAGCAGTTCTCAGGGGAATCCTCATTACGAGCAGTACTTC. Protein: CASSSQGNPHYEQYF.

This clonotype appeared a few times. This chain connects TRBV12-3 or TRBV12-4 to TRBJ2-2, with 8 bases matching TRBD1. Unmatched junction bases numbered 9, after V lost 2 bases and J lost 7 bases. This CDR3 is 16 amino acids long. The chain's CDR3 is CASSLSRGLSIGELFF. In DNA, the CDR3 is TGTGCCAGCAGTTTAAGCAGGGGGCTTAGTATCGGGGAGCTGTTTTTT.

The chain recombines TRBV7-8 with TRBJ1-1; D may be TRBD1 (5 bases). The CDR3 is made up of 13 amino acids. The V end lost 4 bases, the J end lost 3 bases, and 9 bases lay between the germline ends. The germline V gene has CDR1 SGHVS and CDR2 FQNEAQ. The CDR3 region has the DNA TGTGCCAGCAGCTCGGGACGGCACACTGAAGCTTTCTTT. As protein: CASSSGRHTEAFF.

The J gene is TRBJ1-4, the V gene TRBV20-1; no clear D gene. The germline V gene encodes CDR1 DFQATT and CDR2 SNEGSKA (reference sequence). Trimming left V 6 bases short and J 4 bases short, with 9 bases between. This CDR3 is 12 amino acids long. The CDR3 region is CSALGSNEKLFF. Written as DNA, the CDR3 is TGCAGTGCCTTAGGGAGTAATGAAAAACTGTTTTTT.

This clonotype occurred many times. J is TRBJ2-7 and V is TRBV12-3 or TRBV12-4, with TRBD2 identical over 9 bases. The CDR3 length is 17 residues. With 8 bases clipped from V and 4 bases from J, the junction kept 18 bases outside the gene matches. CDR3 coding DNA: TGTGCCAGCGCTCCTCAGCAAGGCGGGAGGGCGAGGTACGAGCAGTACTTC. This translates into CASAPQQGGRARYEQYF.

The table lists this clonotype with many counts. The chain is built from TRBV6-1 and TRBJ2-7; D possibly matches TRBD1 or TRBD2 (5 bases each). Germline CDR1 and CDR2: MNHNS and SASEGT. With 8 bases removed from V and 2 bases from J, the gap between germline ends came to 10 bases. The CDR3 is made up of 12 amino acids. The CDR3, as DNA: TGTGCCAGCCGGGGCCTCCCCTACGAGCAGTACTTC. The encoded protein is CASRGLPYEQYF.

This clonotype appeared many times. The chain is built from TRBV6-1 and TRBJ2-3; perhaps TRBD1 as D (6 bases). Germline CDR1 MNHNS, CDR2 SASEGT. The CDR3 extends over 13 amino acids. The V end lost 9 bases, the J end lost 3 bases, and 13 bases lay between the germline ends. The CDR3 nucleotides are TGTGCCAGTCACAGGGTTACGACAGATACGCAGTATTTT. Protein sequence: CASHRVTTDTQYF.

The J gene is TRBJ2-7, the V gene TRBV7-9, with a weak D call TRBD2 (6 bases). Deletions cut 11 bases from V and 4 bases from J, with 18 bases between. This CDR3 region has 13 residues. Germline V gene sequence: CDR1 SEHNR, CDR2 FQNEAQ (reference sequence). The CDR3 nucleotides read TGTGCCGTCGCGGGGAACTTAATATACGAGCAGTACTTC. Amino acids: CAVAGNLIYEQYF.

This clonotype was recorded a few times. The chain joins TRBV10-3 to TRBJ1-2; D not resolved. The V and J ends lost 3 bases and 0 bases respectively, with 2 bases between them. This CDR3 has 12 residues. Germline lookup yields CDR1 ENHRY and CDR2 SYGVKD. The CDR3 here is CAISDSNYGYTF. The DNA of the CDR3 is TGTGCCATCAGTGATTCTAACTATGGCTACACCTTC.

This clonotype showed up just a few times. The chain joins TRBV15 to TRBJ1-2; 8 bases match TRBD1. This CDR3 comprises 14 residues. Trimming removed 3 bases from V and 8 bases from J; junction bases left unmatched: 8. Germline loops: CDR1 LNHNV, CDR2 YYDKDF (reference sequence). The CDR3 DNA reads TGTGCCACCAGCAGGGACGGGACAGGAGTAGGCTACACCTTC. Its protein product is CATSRDGTGVGYTF.

The V gene is TRBV29-1, the J gene TRBJ1-1; D gene uncertain. Germline CDR1 and CDR2: SQVTM and ANQGSEA. Trimming shortened V by 6 bases and J by 0 bases, and 17 bases separated the two germline ends. The CDR3 is 15 amino acids. In DNA, the CDR3 is TGCAGCGTCCCAAATTATGGCAGCATGAACACTGAAGCTTTCTTT. This encodes CSVPNYGSMNTEAFF. The whole variable domain, filled in from reference TRBV29-1 and TRBJ1-1, reads SAVISQKPSRDICQRGTSLTIQCQVDSQVTMMFWYRQQPGQSLTLIATANQGSEATYESGFVIDKFPISRPNLTFSTLTVSNMSPEDSSIYLCSVPNYGSMNTEAFFGQGTRLTVV.

J is TRBJ2-3 and V is TRBV7-2; TRBD1 might be the D (5 bases). The V gene lost 5 bases and the J gene lost 0 bases, with 9 bases spanning the gap. Per the germline V gene, CDR1 is SGHTA and CDR2 is FQGNSA. This CDR3 has 14 amino acids. CDR3 nucleotides: TGTGCCAGCAGCGACAGACTTAGCACAGATACGCAGTATTTT. This gives the protein CASSDRLSTDTQYF.

The chain links TRBV15 to TRBJ2-7; tentatively, D is TRBD2 (6 bases). V lost 6 bases and J lost 2, with 11 bases in between. The CDR3 covers 13 residues. CDR1 and CDR2 from the germline V gene are LNHNV and YYDKDF (reference sequence). Here the CDR3 reads CATSSSVPYEQYF. The DNA for the CDR3 is TGTGCCACCAGTTCTAGCGTCCCCTACGAGCAGTACTTC.

In this sample, this clonotype turned up a few times. The chain employs TRBV7-2 and TRBJ2-5; D is uncertain. The V end lost 4 bases, the J end lost 7 bases, and 13 bases lay between the germline ends. CDR1 is SGHTA, CDR2 FQGNSA, per germline. CDR3 size: 13 residues. The CDR3 sequence: CASSSGLKGTQYF. Here the CDR3 DNA reads TGTGCCAGCAGCTCCGGATTGAAGGGGACCCAGTACTTC. Based on the CDR3 plus reference TRBV7-2 and TRBJ2-5, the full variable domain is GAGVSQSPSNKVTEKGKDVELRCDPISGHTALYWYRQSLGQGLEFLIYFQGNSAPDKSGLPSDRFSAERTGGSVSTLTIQRTQQEDSAVYLCASSSGLKGTQYFGPGTRLLVL.

This clonotype was recorded at least ten times. The chain combines TRBV5-1 with TRBJ1-1, with D maybe TRBD1 (5 bases). Germline lookup yields CDR1 SGHRS and CDR2 YFSETQ. CDR3 length: 14 amino acids. V shed 7 bases and J shed 2 bases, with 15 bases lying between them. The CDR3 DNA is TGCGCCAGCCGGAGCGGGGCTGATAACACTGAAGCTTTCTTT. It yields the protein CASRSGADNTEAFF.

The J gene is TRBJ2-7, the V gene TRBV9; TRBD2 matches 11 bases. V dropped 3 bases and J dropped 5; count of bases not matched to a gene: 7. CDR1 is SGDLS and CDR2 is YYNGEE in the germline V gene. This CDR3 has 15 residues. The CDR3, as DNA: TGTGCCAGCAGCGCTAGCGGGAGGATTGCCGACGAGCAGTACTTC. Its protein is CASSASGRIADEQYF.

There are many counts of this clonotype. This rearrangement joins TRBV6-1 to TRBJ1-2, with 8 nucleotides matching TRBD1. The germline CDR1 and CDR2 sequences are MNHNS and SASEGT. Unmatched junction bases numbered 15, after V lost 8 bases and J lost 1 base. The CDR3 runs to 17 residues. CDR3 DNA: TGTGCCAGCGGTAGGCCCGGGACAGGCCAAAATAACTATGGCTACACCTTC. Protein sequence: CASGRPGTGQNNYGYTF.

A remark on this clonotype: One junction end does not reproduce the germline sequence, and a read error may be involved. The V call is TRBV7-8, the J call TRBJ2-7; unclear D gene. Germline V lookup: CDR1 SGHVS, CDR2 FQNEAQ. The CDR3 extends over 12 amino acids. This CDR3 is CASSLVGREQYF. The CDR3 nucleotides are TGCGCCAGCAGCTTAGTAGGGCGCGAGCAGTACTTC.